This paragraph covers one T cell receptor (beta chain) sequence. The repertoire was sequenced with immunoSEQ multiplex PCR; TCRdb's copy has only in-frame clones and lacks some. The table records some 60,000 clones, 70% to 75% of them present only once. The data are from a study of T cell clones after liver transplantation. Trimming took 7 bases from V and 2 from J, leaving 9 bases between them. This CDR3 comprises 12 residues. Germline CDR1 reads MDHEN; CDR2 reads SYDVKM. This material consisted of CD4+ T cells from blood, taken before liver transplant. The source of this sequence is a human donor who received a liver transplant. V gene TRBV28 combines with J gene TRBJ2-7; maybe TRBD1 (6 bases). The CDR3 loop is CASNHRAYEQYF. CDR3 in DNA: TGTGCCAGCAATCACAGGGCCTACGAGCAGTACTTC.